What follows describes a single TCR beta chain. No cognate antigen has been identified for it. No base qualities exist here, and no much larger clone lies one base off it. Clipping removes 1 base from V and 8 bases from J, with 11 as the unmatched junction base count. Its CDR3 holds 17 amino acids, cysteine through phenylalanine. Only the CDR3 DNA is retained, 51 bases long and in frame from the first base. Looking up the germline V gene (reference sequence) yields CDR1 LNHNV and CDR2 YYDKDF. This specimen comes from a study of cytotoxic CD8 clonotypes in ibrutinib-treated CLL (dated by TCRdb to the early 2020s). Some background on the complete study: In this cohort, approximately 15 patients were treatment-naive and ten to eleven were relapsed/refractory, while fewer than 18 had unmutated IGHV. Partial responses were observed in some 24 patients and complete responses in 2; after a median follow-up of around 68 months, remission was maintained in approximately 14 patients and progression was observed in around twelve. The response samples were drawn at a median of approximately 11 months into treatment, with a range of about 6 to 40 months. Samples averaged 255,043 productive templates and approximately 100,000 productive rearrangements. Of the 86 participants in the trial, roughly 25 had longitudinal samples available. Cryopreserved peripheral blood mononuclear cells were collected before treatment, at response, and at either disease progression or sustained remission. Every remission and progressive disease sample was obtained while ibrutinib was still being received by the patients.

Each clonotype received, on average, approximately 9.9x coverage in deep resolution sequencing performed on a MiSeq, where the target depth lay between 1 in 1 million and 1 in 200,000 T cells. The immunoSEQ hsTCRB Kit was used to generate TCR beta libraries. As for the original processing: ImmunoSEQ Data Assistant and ImmunoSEQ Analyzer were used for data analysis, and V, D and J genes were assigned according to IMGT definitions. Clonality was computed as one minus normalized Shannon entropy of productive rearrangement frequencies, ranging from 0 to 1. Only overrepresented clonotypes making up at least 0.05% of the repertoire of each patient were included in the public clonotype analysis. Roughly 13 repertoires from age-matched healthy donors, obtained from immuneACCESS, served as clonality controls. What TCRdb holds here is the immuneACCESS table cut down to in-frame rearrangements. Part of the clones is not present; checked against another copy, under half of the missing clones reflect an unresolved V gene, and the others are unexplained. V and J calls plus clone size are reproduced from that table; the DNA served to infer D and trimming. This sample gives fewer than 400,000 clones in total; roughly 67% of them show up just once. The ten largest clones represent just under 6.5% of the sample.

For TCR beta library preparation, roughly 2.2 micrograms of genomic DNA was extracted from cryopreserved PBMCs. Longitudinal blood samples from CLL patients on ibrutinib monotherapy underwent high-throughput TCR beta sequencing. Patients were enrolled in a phase 2 open-label single-center ibrutinib monotherapy trial. Overall study outcomes, separate from this receptor: Clonality increased at ibrutinib response, stayed stable in sustained remission, and fell back toward baseline at progression. Lymph node repertoires were not examined, and the timing of sampling was not matched between patients in sustained remission and those whose disease progressed. Public clonotypes were found to be uncommon and were observed to contract or remain stable during treatment; the increase in clonality was shown to reflect expansion of private clonotypes at ibrutinib response. Baseline clonality exceeded that of age-matched healthy donors and correlated strongly with circulating CD8+ T-cell counts.

The rearranged segments are TRBV15 and TRBJ2-1, and 10 junction bases match TRBD2. The sample consisted of PBMCs, taken after 36 months of ibrutinib treatment. This sequence originates from a human donor with chronic lymphocytic leukemia. The DNA sequence reads TGTGCCACCAGCAGAGGGACCCTAGCGGGAGTCGGTTATGAGCAGTTCTTC. This sequence encodes CATSRGTLAGVGYEQFF.